The sequence of this T cell receptor beta chain was determined in a study of T cell responses to AZD1222 COVID-19 vaccine (dated by TCRdb to 2020 to 2023). For the study in its entirety: Because spike-specific TCR depth and breadth did not differ between the two schedules, AZD1222 recipients who got a second dose at roughly 4 weeks were pooled with those who got a second dose at roughly 12 weeks. Trial participants were enrolled by age into 18-55, 56-69 and 70-plus year subgroups, with around 150, 28 and 57 TCR-sequenced participants respectively. A total of about 240 trial participants underwent TCR sequencing, of whom 200 to 220 received two doses of AZD1222 and 26 received two doses of the MenACWY control vaccine. What the research found in general, with its limitations: Spike-specific TCR breadth and depth rose significantly after two AZD1222 doses compared with day 0 and with MenACWY recipients. Reportedly, close to half of the unique spike-specific TCRs recognized epitopes lying outside the regions that are mutated in the B.1.351 and B.1.1.7 variants. Participants were mostly white British and included more females than males, and it was suggested by the authors that clonal diversity may have been underestimated. Only five to seven AZD1222 recipients were SARS-CoV-2 seropositive at baseline, limiting conclusions about previously exposed vaccinees. Because no day 14 peak-response samples were available, repertoires were characterized only after the peak T cell response. In the small 56-69-year group, the increase in depth fell short of significance, most likely because of low power. Vaccine-associated CD4 TCRs spanned the whole spike protein, with dominant responses in regions 160-218 and 743-854.

Of note for this clone: Its specific antigen is unknown. No much larger clonotype is one base removed from it; base qualities were not supplied. Additional DNA sequences in this sample encode the identical CDR3.

The CDR3 regions of human TCRbeta chains were subjected to immunosequencing. As for the authors' bioinformatics: TCRs in the repertoires were compared against a reference library of SARS-CoV-2-specific TCRs that had been generated with the MIRA antigen-specificity platform. Breadth was defined as the fraction of unique TCRs that were SARS-CoV-2-associated. Depth was defined as the fraction of total T cells that were SARS-CoV-2-associated. Using the MIRA data, each spike-specific TCR was assigned both to the spike region to which the TCR was reactive and to a CD4 or CD8 class. Log10-transformed breadth and depth values were compared by one-way ANOVA with Sidak's multiple comparisons tests. Imported from immuneACCESS, the table was reduced by TCRdb to in-frame sequences with V and J called. These copies leave out some clones; in studies compared against another copy, an unresolved V gene accounts for under half, and the cause of the remainder is not known. V and J calls and clone size come straight from that table; D and trimming were deduced from the DNA. The sample has approximately 140,000 clones on record, around 93% of them singletons. 4.5% to 5.5% of the sample goes to the ten largest clones.

V is clipped by 6 bases and J by 7 bases, and the sequence between their germline boundaries is 10 bases long. Counted from cysteine to phenylalanine, this CDR3 has 12 amino acids. The read is trimmed to its CDR3 DNA, 36 bases read in frame from base 1. The time point label, read with the paper, signifies: baseline before first vaccination. The vaccinee samples were drawn from two UK trials, COV001 and COV002, one of which was a single-blind randomized controlled phase 2/3 trial testing AZD1222 (ChAdOx1 nCoV-19) in healthy adults. For TCRbeta chain sequencing, PBMC samples from trial participants were taken at day 0 and at day 28 after the second dose.

The receptor's source is an adult in good health. The source was peripheral blood, collected on day 0 of AZD1222 vaccination. The chain is made from TRBV12-3 or TRBV12-4 and TRBJ2-1; the D segment might be TRBD1 or TRBD2, since each matches 5 bases. The CDR3 sequence is CASSPWGNEQFF. The nucleotide sequence is given as TGTGCCAGCAGCCCTTGGGGGAATGAGCAGTTCTTC.